These 12 T cell receptor beta chains came from one sample sequenced in a study of T cells in localized non-small cell lung cancer. TCRdb's table, derived via immunoSEQ multiplex PCR, lists solely in-frame clones and lacks some. The data contain fewer than 45,000 clones, around 85% of them singletons. The input for sequencing was peripheral blood, taken before any cancer treatment. These receptors were obtained from a man aged 40 to 70 with stage I lung adenocarcinoma.

The V gene is TRBV11-3, the J gene TRBJ2-1; D may be TRBD2 (5 bases). Germline CDR1 is SGHNT and CDR2 is YENEEA. Between the trimmed V and J ends, which lost 2 bases and 5 bases, there was a span of 10 bases. CDR3 length: 14 amino acids. The chain's CDR3 is CASSLRGPHNEQFF. CDR3 coding DNA: TGTGCCAGCAGCTTACGAGGGCCCCACAATGAGCAGTTCTTC.

This rearrangement joins TRBV7-6 to TRBJ2-5, with D unresolved. There are 12 residues in the CDR3. The germline V gene encodes CDR1 SGHVS and CDR2 FNYEAQ. V gave up 8 bases and J gave up 4 bases, with 11 bases separating them. CDR3 nucleotides: TGTGCCAGCGGGTGGGTAGGAGAGACCCAGTACTTC. This translates into CASGWVGETQYF.

The chain has TRBV4-3 and TRBJ2-5; 7 bases are a match to TRBD2. Trimming removed 2 bases from V and 3 bases from J; junction bases left unmatched: 6. Per the germline V gene, CDR1 is LGHNA and CDR2 is YSLEER. CDR3 length: 15 residues. In DNA, the CDR3 is TGCGCCAGCAGCCAAAATCCGGCGGGAGAAGAGACCCAGTACTTC. Its translation is CASSQNPAGEETQYF.

The rearrangement links TRBV7-3 to TRBJ2-1; 7 bases match TRBD2. Per the germline V gene, CDR1 is SGHTA and CDR2 is FQGTGA. Trimming took 4 bases from V and 4 from J; bases not matched to a gene: 10. CDR3 length: 16 residues. CDR3 DNA: TGTGCCAGCAGCTCCCGAGGGGCGGGAGATTACAATGAGCAGTTCTTC. Amino acid sequence: CASSSRGAGDYNEQFF.

J is TRBJ2-2 and V is TRBV5-8; D gene uncertain. The V gene lost 4 bases and the J gene lost 4 bases, with 8 bases spanning the gap. Germline lookup yields CDR1 SGHTS and CDR2 YDEGEE. This CDR3 has 13 residues. The DNA of the CDR3 is TGTGCCAGCAGCCCATTCCGCACCGGGGAGCTGTTTTTT. Its protein product is CASSPFRTGELFF.

This chain connects TRBV28 to TRBJ2-7; 14 nucleotides align to TRBD2. The CDR3 runs to 18 residues. V lost 5 bases, J lost 4 bases, and 13 bases stayed unmatched. Germline CDR1 reads MDHEN; CDR2 reads SYDVKM. The CDR3 DNA reads as TGTGCCAGCAGTCTCCCCGGGACTAGCGGGAGTTCGTGGTACGAGCAGTACTTC. It translates to CASSLPGTSGSSWYEQYF.

V is TRBV5-1 and J is TRBJ2-2, with D maybe TRBD1 (6 bases). The V end lost 4 bases, the J end lost 3 bases, and 13 bases lay between the germline ends. Germline V gene data show CDR1 as SGHRS and CDR2 as YFSETQ. The CDR3 sequence is 15 residues long. The CDR3 coding sequence is TGCGCCAGCAGCCCCGAAGGGGGTCACACCGGGGAGCTGTTTTTT. It encodes CASSPEGGHTGELFF.

The chain joins TRBV7-2 to TRBJ2-2; 8 bases map to TRBD1. This CDR3 comprises 16 residues. Germline CDR1 reads SGHTA; CDR2 reads FQGNSA. Losses at the gene ends were 3 bases for V and 3 bases for J; bases not matched to a gene: 6. The CDR3 coding sequence is TGTGCCAGCAGCTTTACGGGACAGGTCTACACCGGGGAGCTGTTTTTT. It translates to CASSFTGQVYTGELFF. Drawing the rest from reference TRBV7-2 and TRBJ2-2, the complete variable domain is GAGVSQSPSNKVTEKGKDVELRCDPISGHTALYWYRQSLGQGLEFLIYFQGNSAPDKSGLPSDRFSAERTGGSVSTLTIQRTQQEDSAVYLCASSFTGQVYTGELFFGEGSRLTVL.

The chain employs TRBV5-1 and TRBJ2-3, with D maybe TRBD1 (6 bases). This CDR3 has 13 residues. Germline CDR1 SGHRS, CDR2 YFSETQ. Trimming pared 7 bases from V and 14 bases from J, leaving 23 bases between. In DNA form, the CDR3 reads TGCGCCAGCGAAAAAGGGCGTGGGGGCGAGAGGTATTTT. The encoded protein is CASEKGRGGERYF.

In DNA, the CDR3 is TGTGCCAGCAGGAGGGAGGCACTGAACACTGAAGCTTTCTTT. Translating it yields CASRREALNTEAFF. V usage is TRBV2 and J usage is TRBJ1-1; no reliable D call. The CDR3 spans 14 residues. V lost 6 bases, J lost 0 bases, and 11 bases lay in between. CDR1 and CDR2 from the germline V gene are SNHLY and FYNNEI.

This clone was detected only once. V gene TRBV7-2 combines with J gene TRBJ2-1, with a possible D match to TRBD1 (5 bases). The V gene's germline CDR1 is SGHTA and CDR2 FQGNSA. The CDR3 runs to 13 residues. The V end lost 5 bases, the J end lost 8 bases, and 13 bases lay between the germline ends. The CDR3 nucleotides are TGTGCCAGCAGCATGCAGGGTTCGTATGAGCAGTTCTTC. This codes for CASSMQGSYEQFF.

The chain joins TRBV5-4 to TRBJ1-1; D might be TRBD1 (5 bases). The V end was cut by 2 bases, the J end by 3 bases, with 11 bases between. Germline lookup yields CDR1 SGHNT and CDR2 YYREEE (reference sequence). CDR3 length: 14 residues. CDR3 DNA sequence: TGTGCCAGCAGCTTCATGGCGGGGGACACTGAAGCTTTCTTT. It specifies CASSFMAGDTEAFF. Complete variable domain (other parts from reference TRBV5-4 and TRBJ1-1): ETGVTQSPTHLIKTRGQQVTLRCSSQSGHNTVSWYQQALGQGPQFIFQYYREEENGRGNFPPRFSGLQFPNYSSELNVNALELDDSALYLCASSFMAGDTEAFFGQGTRLTVV.